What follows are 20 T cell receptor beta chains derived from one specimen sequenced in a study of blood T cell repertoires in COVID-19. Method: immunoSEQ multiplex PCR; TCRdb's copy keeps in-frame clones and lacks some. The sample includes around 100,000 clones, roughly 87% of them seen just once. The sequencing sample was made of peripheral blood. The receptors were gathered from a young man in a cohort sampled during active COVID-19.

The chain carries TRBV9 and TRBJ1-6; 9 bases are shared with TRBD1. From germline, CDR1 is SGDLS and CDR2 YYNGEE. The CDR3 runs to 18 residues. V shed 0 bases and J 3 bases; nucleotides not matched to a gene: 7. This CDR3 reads CASSVEKGTGLYNSPLHF. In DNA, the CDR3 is TGTGCCAGCAGCGTAGAGAAAGGGACAGGGCTCTATAATTCACCCCTCCACTTT.

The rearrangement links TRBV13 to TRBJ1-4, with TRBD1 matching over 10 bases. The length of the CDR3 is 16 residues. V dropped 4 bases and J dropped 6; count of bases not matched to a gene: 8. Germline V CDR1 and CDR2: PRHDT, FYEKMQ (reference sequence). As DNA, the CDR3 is TGTGCCAGCAGCTCTCCGGGGACAGGGGTACATGAAAAACTGTTTTTT. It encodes CASSSPGTGVHEKLFF.

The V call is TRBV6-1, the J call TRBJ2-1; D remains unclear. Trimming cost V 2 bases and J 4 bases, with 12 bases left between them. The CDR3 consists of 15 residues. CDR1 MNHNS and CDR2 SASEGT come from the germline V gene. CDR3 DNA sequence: TGTGCCAGCAGTGAAAATGTTGCACTATACAATGAGCAGTTCTTC. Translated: CASSENVALYNEQFF.

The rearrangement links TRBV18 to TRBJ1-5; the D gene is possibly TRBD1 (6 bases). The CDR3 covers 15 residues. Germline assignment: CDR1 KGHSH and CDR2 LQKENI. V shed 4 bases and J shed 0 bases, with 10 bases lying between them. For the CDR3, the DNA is TGTGCCAGCTCACTACAGGGCTATAGCAATCAGCCCCAGCATTTT. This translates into CASSLQGYSNQPQHF.

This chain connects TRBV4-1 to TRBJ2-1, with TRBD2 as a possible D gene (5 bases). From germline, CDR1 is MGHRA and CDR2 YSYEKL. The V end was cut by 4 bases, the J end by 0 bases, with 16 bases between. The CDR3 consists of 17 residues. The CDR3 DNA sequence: TGCGCCAGCAGCCTTCTAGACGGGATTGACTCCTACAATGAGCAGTTCTTC. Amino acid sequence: CASSLLDGIDSYNEQFF.

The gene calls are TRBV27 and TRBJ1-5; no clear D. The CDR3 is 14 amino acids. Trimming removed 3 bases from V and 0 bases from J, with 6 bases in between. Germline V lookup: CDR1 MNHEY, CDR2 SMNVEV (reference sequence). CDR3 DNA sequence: TGTGCCAGCAGTTTGGCATATAGCAATCAGCCCCAGCATTTT. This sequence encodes CASSLAYSNQPQHF.

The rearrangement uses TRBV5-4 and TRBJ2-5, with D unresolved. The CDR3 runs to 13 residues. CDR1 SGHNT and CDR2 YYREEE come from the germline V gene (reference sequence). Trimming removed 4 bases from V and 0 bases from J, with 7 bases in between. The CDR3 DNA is TGTGCCAGCAGCCCGCCGGACCAAGAGACCCAGTACTTC. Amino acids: CASSPPDQETQYF.

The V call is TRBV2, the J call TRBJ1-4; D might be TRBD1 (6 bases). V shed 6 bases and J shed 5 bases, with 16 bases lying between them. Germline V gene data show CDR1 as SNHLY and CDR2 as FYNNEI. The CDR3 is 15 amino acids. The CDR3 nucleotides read TGTGCCAGCAGACCTCAGGGGCGAGACAATGAAAAACTGTTTTTT. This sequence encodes CASRPQGRDNEKLFF.

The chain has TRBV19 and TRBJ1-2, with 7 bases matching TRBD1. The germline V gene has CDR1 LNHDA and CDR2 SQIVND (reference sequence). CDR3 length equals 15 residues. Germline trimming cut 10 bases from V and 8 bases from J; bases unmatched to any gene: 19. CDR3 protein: CATRKPKWQGGGYTF. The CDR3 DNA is TGTGCCACTAGAAAGCCGAAGTGGCAGGGGGGAGGCTACACCTTC.

The CDR3 spells CASSLPLAGQETQYF. The CDR3 DNA reads TGTGCCAGCAGCTTGCCCTTAGCGGGACAAGAGACCCAGTACTTC. This sequence joins TRBV5-6 and TRBJ2-5, with 8 positions matching TRBD2. V lost 1 base and J lost 2; bases outside the gene matches: 4. Germline CDR1 and CDR2: SGHDT and YYEEEE. The CDR3 is 15 amino acids. Full variable domain (rest looked up from reference TRBV5-6 and TRBJ2-5): DAGVTQSPTHLIKTRGQQVTLRCSPKSGHDTVSWYQQALGQGPQFIFQYYEEEERQRGNFPDRFSGHQFPNYSSELNVNALLLGDSALYLCASSLPLAGQETQYFGPGTRLLVL.

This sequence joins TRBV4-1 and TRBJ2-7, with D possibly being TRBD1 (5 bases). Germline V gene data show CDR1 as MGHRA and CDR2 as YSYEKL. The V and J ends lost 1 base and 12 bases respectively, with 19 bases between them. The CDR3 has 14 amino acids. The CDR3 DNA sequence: TGCGCCAGCAGCCAAGTCCTCACAGGTCCCAAGAGGTACTTC. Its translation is CASSQVLTGPKRYF.

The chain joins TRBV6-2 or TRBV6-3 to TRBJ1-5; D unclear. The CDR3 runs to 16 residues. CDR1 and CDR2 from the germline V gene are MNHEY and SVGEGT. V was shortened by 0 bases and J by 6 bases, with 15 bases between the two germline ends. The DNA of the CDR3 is TGTGCCAGCAGTTACTCGACCTCCATGGGGAGTCAGCCCCAGCATTTT. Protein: CASSYSTSMGSQPQHF.

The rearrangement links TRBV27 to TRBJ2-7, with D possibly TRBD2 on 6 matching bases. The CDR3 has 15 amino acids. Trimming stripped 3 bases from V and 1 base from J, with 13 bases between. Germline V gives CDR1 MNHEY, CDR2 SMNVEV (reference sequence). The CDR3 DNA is TGTGCCAGCAGTTTCCGATGGGGGGAATCCTACGAGCAGTACTTC. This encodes CASSFRWGESYEQYF.

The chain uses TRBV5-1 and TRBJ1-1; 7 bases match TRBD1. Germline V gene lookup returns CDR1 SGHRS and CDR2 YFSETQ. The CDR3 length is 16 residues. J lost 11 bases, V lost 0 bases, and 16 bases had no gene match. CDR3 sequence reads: CASSLESRGALWRAFF. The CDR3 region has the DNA TGCGCCAGCAGCTTGGAGTCCAGGGGGGCTCTCTGGCGGGCTTTCTTT.

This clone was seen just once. Written as DNA, the CDR3 is TGCGCCAGCAGCGACCGGACAGGGCAAGAGACCCAGTACTTC. Translating gives CASSDRTGQETQYF. This chain links TRBV5-1 with TRBJ2-5; TRBD1 aligns across 8 bases. Trimming at V came to 4 bases and at J to 2 bases, leaving 4 bases not matched to a gene. The CDR3 runs 14 residues. CDR1 and CDR2 from the germline V gene are SGHRS and YFSETQ.

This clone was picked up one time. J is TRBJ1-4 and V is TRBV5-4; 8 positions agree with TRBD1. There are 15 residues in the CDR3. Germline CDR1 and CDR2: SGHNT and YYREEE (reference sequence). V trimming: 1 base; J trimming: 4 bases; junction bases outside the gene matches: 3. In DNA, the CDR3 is TGTGCCAGCAGCTTGAGGGACAGGTTTAATGAAAAACTGTTTTTT. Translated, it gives CASSLRDRFNEKLFF.

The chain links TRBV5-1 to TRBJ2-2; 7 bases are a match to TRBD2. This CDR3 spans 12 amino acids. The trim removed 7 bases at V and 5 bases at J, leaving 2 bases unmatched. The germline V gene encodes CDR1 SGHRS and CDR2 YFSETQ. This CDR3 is CASGLVTGELFF. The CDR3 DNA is TGCGCCAGCGGACTAGTGACCGGGGAGCTGTTTTTT.

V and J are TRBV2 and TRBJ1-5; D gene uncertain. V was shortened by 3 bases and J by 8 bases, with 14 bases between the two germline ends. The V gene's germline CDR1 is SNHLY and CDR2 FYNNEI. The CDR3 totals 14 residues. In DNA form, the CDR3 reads TGTGCCAGCAGTGACGGCCAGCCTGAGGAGCCCCAGCATTTT. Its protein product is CASSDGQPEEPQHF. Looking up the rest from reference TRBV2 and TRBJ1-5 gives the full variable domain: EPEVTQTPSHQVTQMGQEVILRCVPISNHLYFYWYRQILGQKVEFLVSFYNNEISEKSEIFDDQFSVERPDGSNFTLKIRSTKLEDSAMYFCASSDGQPEEPQHFGDGTRLSIL.

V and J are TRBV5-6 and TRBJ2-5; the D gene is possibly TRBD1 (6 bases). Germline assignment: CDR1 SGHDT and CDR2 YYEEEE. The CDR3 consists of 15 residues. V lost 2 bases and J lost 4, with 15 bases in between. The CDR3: CASSFLAGATETQYF. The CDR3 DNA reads TGTGCCAGCAGCTTTTTGGCAGGGGCGACAGAGACCCAGTACTTC.

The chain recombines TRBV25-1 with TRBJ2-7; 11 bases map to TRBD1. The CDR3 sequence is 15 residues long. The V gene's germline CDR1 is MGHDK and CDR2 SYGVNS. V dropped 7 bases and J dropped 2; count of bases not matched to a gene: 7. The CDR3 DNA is TGTGCCAGCACCGATCGGGACAGGGGGGCCTACGAGCAGTACTTC. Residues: CASTDRDRGAYEQYF.